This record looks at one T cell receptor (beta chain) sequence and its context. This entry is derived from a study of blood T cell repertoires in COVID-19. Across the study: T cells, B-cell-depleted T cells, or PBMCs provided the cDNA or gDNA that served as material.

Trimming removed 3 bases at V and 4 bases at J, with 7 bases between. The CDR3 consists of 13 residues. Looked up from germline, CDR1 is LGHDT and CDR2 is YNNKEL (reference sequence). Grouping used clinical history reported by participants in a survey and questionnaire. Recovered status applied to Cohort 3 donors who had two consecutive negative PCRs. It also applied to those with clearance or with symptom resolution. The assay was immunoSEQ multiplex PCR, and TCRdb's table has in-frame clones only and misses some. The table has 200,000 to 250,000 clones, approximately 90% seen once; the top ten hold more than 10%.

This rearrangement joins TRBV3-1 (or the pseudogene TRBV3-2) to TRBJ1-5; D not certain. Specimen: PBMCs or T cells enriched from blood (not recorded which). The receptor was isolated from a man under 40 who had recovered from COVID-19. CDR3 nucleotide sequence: TGTGCCAGCAGCCAGCCGGGGAATCAGCCCCAGCATTTT. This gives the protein CASSQPGNQPQHF.